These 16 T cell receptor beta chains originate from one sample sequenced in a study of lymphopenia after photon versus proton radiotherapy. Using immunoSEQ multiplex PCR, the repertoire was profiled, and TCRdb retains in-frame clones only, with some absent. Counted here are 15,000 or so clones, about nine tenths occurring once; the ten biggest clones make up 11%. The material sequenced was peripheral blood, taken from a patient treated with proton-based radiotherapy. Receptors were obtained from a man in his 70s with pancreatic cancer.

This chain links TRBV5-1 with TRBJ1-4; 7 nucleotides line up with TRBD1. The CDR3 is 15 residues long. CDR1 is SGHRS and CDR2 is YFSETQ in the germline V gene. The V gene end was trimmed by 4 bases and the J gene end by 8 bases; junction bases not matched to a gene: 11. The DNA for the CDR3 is TGCGCCAGCAGCCCCCACAGGGGTCTGGGGGAAAAACTGTTTTTT. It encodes CASSPHRGLGEKLFF.

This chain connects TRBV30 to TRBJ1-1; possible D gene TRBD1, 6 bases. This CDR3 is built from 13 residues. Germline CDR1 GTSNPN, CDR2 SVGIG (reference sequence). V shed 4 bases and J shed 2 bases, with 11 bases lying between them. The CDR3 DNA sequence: TGTGCCTGGAATCTGGGGGCAAACACTGAAGCTTTCTTT. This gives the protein CAWNLGANTEAFF.

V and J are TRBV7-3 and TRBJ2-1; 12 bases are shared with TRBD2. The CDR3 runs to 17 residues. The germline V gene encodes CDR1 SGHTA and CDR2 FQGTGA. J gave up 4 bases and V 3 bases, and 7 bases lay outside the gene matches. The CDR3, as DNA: TGTGCCAGCAGCTTTATGGCTAGCGGGAGGGGGTACAATGAGCAGTTCTTC. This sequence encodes CASSFMASGRGYNEQFF.

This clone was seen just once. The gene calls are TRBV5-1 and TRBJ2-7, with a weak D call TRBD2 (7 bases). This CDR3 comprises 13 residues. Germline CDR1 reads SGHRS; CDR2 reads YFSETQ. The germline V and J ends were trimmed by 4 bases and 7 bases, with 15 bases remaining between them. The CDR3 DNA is TGCGCCAGCAGCCCTCGGGGGGCGGGGGAGCAGTACTTC. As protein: CASSPRGAGEQYF. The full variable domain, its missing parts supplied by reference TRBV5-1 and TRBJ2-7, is KAGVTQTPRYLIKTRGQQVTLSCSPISGHRSVSWYQQTPGQGLQFLFEYFSETQRNKGNFPGRFSGRQFSNSRSEMNVSTLELGDSALYLCASSPRGAGEQYFGPGTRLTVT.

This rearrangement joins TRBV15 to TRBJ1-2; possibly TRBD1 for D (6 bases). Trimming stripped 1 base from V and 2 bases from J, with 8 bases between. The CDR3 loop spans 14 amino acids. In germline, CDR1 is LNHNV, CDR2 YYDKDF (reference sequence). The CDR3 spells CATSRGGQNYGYTF. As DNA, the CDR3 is TGTGCCACCAGCAGAGGGGGGCAGAACTATGGCTACACCTTC.

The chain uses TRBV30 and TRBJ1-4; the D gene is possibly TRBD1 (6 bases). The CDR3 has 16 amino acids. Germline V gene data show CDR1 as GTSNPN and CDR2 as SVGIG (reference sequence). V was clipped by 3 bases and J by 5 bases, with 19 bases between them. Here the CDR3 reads CAWSLKSGQTNEKLFF. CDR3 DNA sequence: TGTGCCTGGAGCTTAAAATCCGGACAGACGAATGAAAAACTGTTTTTT.

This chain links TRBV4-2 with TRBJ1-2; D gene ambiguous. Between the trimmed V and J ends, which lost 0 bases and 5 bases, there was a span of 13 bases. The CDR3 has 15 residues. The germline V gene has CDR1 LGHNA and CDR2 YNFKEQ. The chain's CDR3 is CASSQEREGTYGYTF. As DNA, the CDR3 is TGTGCCAGCAGCCAAGAGAGAGAAGGAACTTATGGCTACACCTTC.

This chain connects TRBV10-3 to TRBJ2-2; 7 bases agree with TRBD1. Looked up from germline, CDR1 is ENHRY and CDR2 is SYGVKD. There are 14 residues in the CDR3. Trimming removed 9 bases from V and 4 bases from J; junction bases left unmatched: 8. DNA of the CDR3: TGTGCCATGAGACAGGGTAGTTTCACCGGGGAGCTGTTTTTT. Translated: CAMRQGSFTGELFF.

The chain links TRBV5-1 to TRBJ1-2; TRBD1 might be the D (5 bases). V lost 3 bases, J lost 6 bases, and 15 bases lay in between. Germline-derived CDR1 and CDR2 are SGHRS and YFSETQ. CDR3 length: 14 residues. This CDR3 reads CASSSATGLDGYTF. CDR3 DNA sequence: TGCGCCAGCAGCTCAGCTACAGGTCTCGATGGCTACACCTTC.

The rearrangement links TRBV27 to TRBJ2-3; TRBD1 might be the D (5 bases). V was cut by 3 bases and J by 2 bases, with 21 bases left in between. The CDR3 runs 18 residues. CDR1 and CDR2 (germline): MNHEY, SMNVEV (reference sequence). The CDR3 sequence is CASSFGRAQVPYTDTQYF. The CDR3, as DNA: TGTGCCAGCAGTTTTGGCAGGGCCCAGGTTCCTTACACAGATACGCAGTATTTT.

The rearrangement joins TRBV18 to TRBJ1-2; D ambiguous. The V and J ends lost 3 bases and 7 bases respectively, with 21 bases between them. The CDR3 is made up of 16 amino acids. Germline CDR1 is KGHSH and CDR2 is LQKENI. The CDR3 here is CASSPFPIFSGGGYTF. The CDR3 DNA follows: TGTGCCAGCTCACCCTTTCCTATATTCTCCGGCGGTGGCTACACCTTC. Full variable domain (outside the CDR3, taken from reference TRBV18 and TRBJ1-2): NAGVMQNPRHLVRRRGQEARLRCSPMKGHSHVYWYRQLPEEGLKFMVYLQKENIIDESGMPKERFSAEFPKEGPSILRIQQVVRGDSAAYFCASSPFPIFSGGGYTFGSGTRLTVV.

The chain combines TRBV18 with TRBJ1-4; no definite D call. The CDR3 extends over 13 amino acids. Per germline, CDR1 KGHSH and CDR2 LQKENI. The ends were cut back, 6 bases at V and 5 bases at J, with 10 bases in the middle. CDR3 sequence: CASSQTINEKLFF. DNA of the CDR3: TGTGCCAGCTCCCAAACCATAAATGAAAAACTGTTTTTT.

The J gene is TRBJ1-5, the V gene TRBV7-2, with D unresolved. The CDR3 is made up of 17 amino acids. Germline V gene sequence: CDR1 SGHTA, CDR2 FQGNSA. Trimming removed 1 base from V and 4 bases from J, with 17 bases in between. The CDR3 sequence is CASSLGVGLLENQPQHF. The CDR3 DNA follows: TGTGCCAGCAGCTTAGGGGTGGGGTTATTAGAGAATCAGCCCCAGCATTTT.

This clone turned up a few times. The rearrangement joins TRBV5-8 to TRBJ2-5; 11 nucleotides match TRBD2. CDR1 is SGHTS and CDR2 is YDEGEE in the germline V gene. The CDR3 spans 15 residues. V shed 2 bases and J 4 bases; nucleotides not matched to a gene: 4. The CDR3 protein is CASSFGTSGPETQYF. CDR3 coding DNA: TGTGCCAGCAGCTTCGGGACTAGCGGACCAGAGACCCAGTACTTC.

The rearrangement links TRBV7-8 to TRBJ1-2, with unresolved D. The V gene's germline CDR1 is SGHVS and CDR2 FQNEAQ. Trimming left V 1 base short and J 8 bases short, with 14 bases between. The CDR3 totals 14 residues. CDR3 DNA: TGTGCCAGCAGCTTAGGAACAGCTAACGGGGGCTACACCTTC. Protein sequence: CASSLGTANGGYTF.

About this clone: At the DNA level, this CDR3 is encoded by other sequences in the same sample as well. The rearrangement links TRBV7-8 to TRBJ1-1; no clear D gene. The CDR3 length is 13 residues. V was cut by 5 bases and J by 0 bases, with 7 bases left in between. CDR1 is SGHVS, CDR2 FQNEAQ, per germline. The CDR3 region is CASSPTLNTEAFF. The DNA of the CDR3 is TGTGCCAGCAGCCCCACACTGAACACTGAAGCTTTCTTT.